The 15 T cell receptor beta chains reported below all come from one sample, sequenced in a study of blood T cells in healthy people across ages. A second roughly 6 to 11 cycle PCR used barcoded and J-beta primers. A single record per CDR3 protein comes from TCRdb applying MiXCR to the 5' RACE reads. Altogether about 1 million distinct CDR3 sequences are present, 20% to 25% being singletons, with the ten largest covering 0.65% to 0.95%. The same specimen was also included in a second study, on T cells of mothers and their children.

Sequencing was done on a sample of blood. The receptors here all came from a girl aged 2 to 10 in good health.

The table lists this clonotype with a few counts. This chain links TRBV24-1 with TRBJ2-3, with D maybe TRBD1 (7 bases). CDR1 and CDR2 (germline): KGHDR, SFDVKD. The CDR3 runs to 15 residues. The V end lost 6 bases, the J end lost 3 bases, and 15 bases lay between the germline ends. The CDR3 nucleotides are TGTGCCACCAGTCAGCAGGGGGGAGGTACAGATACGCAGTATTTT. It specifies CATSQQGGGTDTQYF.

V gene TRBV20-1 combines with J gene TRBJ1-4, with D maybe TRBD1 (5 bases). The V end lost 1 base, the J end lost 10 bases, and 7 bases lay between the germline ends. The CDR3 runs 11 residues. Germline CDR1 is DFQATT and CDR2 is SNEGSKA (reference sequence). Here the CDR3 reads CSARARAKLFF. DNA of the CDR3: TGCAGTGCTAGAGCCAGGGCAAAACTGTTTTTT.

This clonotype was detected a few times. V gene TRBV29-1 combines with J gene TRBJ2-5; no reliable D call. The better agreement between TRBJ2-7 and the DNA end casts doubt on the J call. Looked up from germline, CDR1 is SQVTM and CDR2 is ANQGSEA. CDR3 length: 13 residues. The DNA for the CDR3 is TGCAGCGTTGTAGGCCTCCCCCTGTACGAGCAGTACTTC. Translated, it gives CSVVGLPLYEQYF.

This clonotype was found once. The chain links TRBV5-5 to TRBJ2-1, with D possibly being TRBD1 (6 bases). The CDR3 consists of 17 residues. Trimming removed 2 bases from V and 6 bases from J, with 21 bases in between. Germline V lookup: CDR1 SGHKS, CDR2 YYEKEE (reference sequence). CDR3 DNA sequence: TGTGCCAGCAGCTTTCTTCCGGGCAGGGGAGATGGCAATGAGCAGTTCTTC. Protein: CASSFLPGRGDGNEQFF.

The rearrangement links TRBV28 to TRBJ1-4, with D perhaps TRBD1 (5 bases). The CDR3 consists of 18 residues. V lost 6 bases to trimming and J lost 3 bases, with 23 bases between them. Germline assignment: CDR1 MDHEN and CDR2 SYDVKM. In DNA, the CDR3 is TGTGCCAGCAGCTCCGGGAGGGACGTCCTTTTATCTAATGAAAAACTGTTTTTT. It yields the protein CASSSGRDVLLSNEKLFF.

This clonotype was observed a handful of times. The rearrangement links TRBV7-6 to TRBJ2-5; D gene ambiguous. The CDR3 covers 15 residues. CDR1 and CDR2 from the germline V gene are SGHVS and FNYEAQ. V gave up 1 base and J gave up 5 bases, with 14 bases separating them. The CDR3 bases are TGTGCCAGCAGCTTAGAGGTGGCGGAGATCGAGACCCAGTACTTC. Translation: CASSLEVAEIETQYF.

The CDR3: CSARDPRQGNEQFF. The DNA for the CDR3 is TGCAGTGCTAGAGATCCACGACAGGGGAATGAGCAGTTCTTC. The genes are TRBV20-1 and TRBJ2-1; 8 bases align to TRBD1. The CDR3 has 14 amino acids. In germline, CDR1 is DFQATT, CDR2 SNEGSKA (reference sequence). The junction had 5 bases not matched to a gene; V was cut back by 0 bases and J by 7 bases.

The chain recombines TRBV11-2 with TRBJ2-1; D gene uncertain. CDR3 length: 17 amino acids. Per germline, CDR1 SGHAT and CDR2 FQNNGV. V lost 3 bases, J lost 5 bases, and 20 bases lay in between. The DNA for the CDR3 is TGTGCCAGCAGCTTGGACCAAAGACACCTTTCACACAATGAGCAGTTCTTC. Residues: CASSLDQRHLSHNEQFF. Full variable domain (rest looked up from reference TRBV11-2 and TRBJ2-1): EAGVAQSPRYKIIEKRQSVAFWCNPISGHATLYWYQQILGQGPKLLIQFQNNGVVDDSQLPKDRFSAERLKGVDSTLKIQPAKLEDSAVYLCASSLDQRHLSHNEQFFGPGTRLTVL.

This clonotype showed up just a few times. V usage is TRBV10-2 and J usage is TRBJ2-5; D is undetermined. The ends were cut back, 3 bases at V and 0 bases at J, with 11 bases in the middle. This CDR3 spans 15 amino acids. Germline V gene lookup returns CDR1 WSHSY and CDR2 SAAADI. This chain's CDR3 is CASSDLTGNQETQYF. The DNA of the CDR3 is TGCGCCAGCAGTGACCTGACTGGAAACCAAGAGACCCAGTACTTC.

This clonotype was seen a few times. J is TRBJ2-1 and V is TRBV10-3, with 7 bases aligning to TRBD2. The CDR3 consists of 13 residues. V was clipped by 8 bases and J by 0 bases; unmatched bases: 1. Germline V CDR1 and CDR2: ENHRY, SYGVKD. The DNA for the CDR3 is TGTGCCATCGGGGGGGACTCCTACAATGAGCAGTTCTTC. This encodes CAIGGDSYNEQFF.

About this clonotype: At one of its ends the junction is not consistent with the germline gene, which may arise from a read error. The chain employs TRBV3-1 and TRBJ2-5; D is undetermined. Germline lookup yields CDR1 LGHDT and CDR2 YNNKEL (reference sequence). CDR3 size: 13 residues. The chain's CDR3 is CASRRADQETQYF. CDR3 bases: TGTGCCAGCCGCAGAGCAGACCAAGAGACTCAGTACTTC.

J is TRBJ2-1 and V is TRBV2; 8 bases fit TRBD1. The junction had 8 bases not matched to a gene; V was cut back by 5 bases and J by 5 bases. The CDR3 consists of 15 residues. Germline loops: CDR1 SNHLY, CDR2 FYNNEI. The CDR3 DNA is TGTGCCAGCAGTCCAATGACAGGGGTTAACAATGAGCAGTTCTTC. Residues: CASSPMTGVNNEQFF.

This chain joins TRBV3-1 and TRBJ2-3; 7 nucleotides match TRBD2. V lost 4 bases, J lost 1 base, and 5 bases stayed unmatched. Germline values: CDR1 LGHDT, CDR2 YNNKEL (reference sequence). This CDR3 has 15 residues. The DNA of the CDR3 is TGTGCCAGCAGCCGCTCTACTAGCGGCACAGATACGCAGTATTTT. Protein sequence: CASSRSTSGTDTQYF.

Only a few counts were recorded for this clonotype. CDR3 coding DNA: TGTGCCAGCAGCTCCAGGGGGCGTGCAGATACGCAGTATTTT. Translated: CASSSRGRADTQYF. The chain employs TRBV7-9 and TRBJ2-3; 8 positions match TRBD1. The ends lost 4 bases at V and 4 bases at J; junction bases unmatched: 4. The CDR3 sequence is 14 residues long. Looked up from germline, CDR1 is SEHNR and CDR2 is FQNEAQ (reference sequence).

The chain joins TRBV24-1 to TRBJ2-3; D gene unclear. Trimming shortened V by 5 bases and J by 0 bases, and 2 bases separated the two germline ends. This CDR3 has 12 residues. Germline-derived CDR1 and CDR2 are KGHDR and SFDVKD. CDR3 sequence: CATSVSTDTQYF. The CDR3 DNA reads TGTGCCACCAGTGTTAGCACAGATACGCAGTATTTT.